This T cell receptor beta chain appears in the sequencing data of a study of graft-versus-host responses after intestinal transplantation. Turning to the study itself: Once they had received anti-thymocyte globulin induction, all recipients took tacrolimus and steroids for around three years.

About this clone itself: Its antigen is undetermined.

Assay: immunoSEQ multiplex PCR; the TCRdb copy retains only in-frame clones and omits some. Among more than 15,000 clones, 79% were seen once, and the ten largest hold roughly 8%. To release intraepithelial and lamina propria lymphocytes, the graft tissue was processed. Germline assignment: CDR1 LNHDA and CDR2 SQIVND (reference sequence). Trimming took off 5 bases at V and 7 bases at J, with 14 bases between the two ends. The CDR3 covers 13 residues. Study conclusions and caveats: Recipient marrow contained GvH clones, some of which appeared first in ileum or blood. Early post-transplant HvG declines showed an association with peak circulating GvH clone levels.

This chain connects TRBV19 to TRBJ1-1; tentative D call: TRBD1 (6 bases). Here the sequenced sample was ileum tissue, taken roughly 450 days after intestinal transplant. The clonotype was recovered from a human patient who received an intestinal transplant, so some T cells may come from the graft donor. The CDR3 sequence is CASSAGTNREAFF. Written as DNA, the CDR3 is TGTGCCAGTAGTGCAGGGACAAATCGTGAAGCTTTCTTT.